The rows below give T cell receptor beta chains drawn from one sample of a study of blood T cells in healthy people across ages. Each CDR3 protein gets one entry after TCRdb re-called the 5' RACE reads with MiXCR. The sample holds 790,000 or so distinct CDR3 sequences, about half seen once. What was sequenced was blood. These receptors originate from a man aged 80 or over in good health. CDR3s include the opening cysteine and the closing phenylalanine or tryptophan. Each record gives: V gene, clone size, CDR3 protein. The listing skips clone size in some rows; elsewhere it reads once, few, many or a size class.

v_gene: TRBV7-8; abundance: -; CDR3aa: CASSSRGAGSYNSPLHF
v_gene: TRBV2; abundance: -; CDR3aa: CASNPRRADGYTF
v_gene: TRBV9; abundance: -; CDR3aa: CASSGGTATGELFF
v_gene: TRBV4-2; abundance: few; CDR3aa: CASSQDGQQETQYF
v_gene: TRBV6-6; abundance: many; CDR3aa: CASSTARDPRGNEQFF
v_gene: TRBV7-2; abundance: -; CDR3aa: CASRKNVGTGVDTQYF
v_gene: TRBV10-3; abundance: -; CDR3aa: CATRRDRGKDTQYF
v_gene: TRBV20-1; abundance: -; CDR3aa: CSAIPAEEGRDNEQFF
v_gene: TRBV29-1; abundance: -; CDR3aa: CSTAGTDETQFF
v_gene: TRBV4-3; abundance: -; CDR3aa: CASSQAGARDTGELFF
v_gene: TRBV7-3; abundance: -; CDR3aa: CASSTGQGAGETQYF
v_gene: TRBV10-3; abundance: few; CDR3aa: CAISPLNYEQYF
v_gene: TRBV18; abundance: few; CDR3aa: CASSPLAEGNEQFF
v_gene: TRBV15; abundance: many; CDR3aa: CATSIGTSSYNEQFF
v_gene: TRBV4-2; abundance: -; CDR3aa: CASRPNQGSEKLFF
v_gene: TRBV6-1; abundance: -; CDR3aa: CASSEGLPSTDTQYF
v_gene: TRBV4-3; abundance: -; CDR3aa: CASSLNQGSGANVLTF
v_gene: TRBV20-1; abundance: -; CDR3aa: CSAPWVSYNEQYF
v_gene: TRBV20-1; abundance: -; CDR3aa: CSGGQGDQPQHF
v_gene: TRBV6-2/TRBV6-3; abundance: -; CDR3aa: CATSPDRVNQPQHF
v_gene: TRBV10-2; abundance: -; CDR3aa: CASSGTVNYGYTF
v_gene: TRBV11-1; abundance: -; CDR3aa: CASSLAQEETQYF
v_gene: TRBV6-5; abundance: -; CDR3aa: CASSSQQGTNEKLFF
v_gene: TRBV5-5; abundance: few; CDR3aa: CASSLGASPTDEQFF
v_gene: TRBV12-3/TRBV12-4; abundance: -; CDR3aa: CGSFEDSGNTIYF
v_gene: TRBV4-3; abundance: -; CDR3aa: CASSQQTSVDTGELFF
v_gene: TRBV10-3; abundance: -; CDR3aa: CAISEGEERNGQYF
v_gene: TRBV7-2; abundance: -; CDR3aa: CASTRPLAGTDTQYF
v_gene: TRBV29-1; abundance: few; CDR3aa: CSATSGRNTGELFF
v_gene: TRBV12-3/TRBV12-4; abundance: -; CDR3aa: CASTPGLAGDGQYF
v_gene: TRBV7-2; abundance: few; CDR3aa: CASSLVRAGANEQFF
v_gene: TRBV7-9; abundance: few; CDR3aa: CASSPISGRHSYEQYF
v_gene: TRBV7-9; abundance: -; CDR3aa: CASSLESSGRSTDTQYF
v_gene: TRBV18; abundance: -; CDR3aa: CASSPSDLYEQYF
v_gene: TRBV5-5; abundance: -; CDR3aa: CASSHGRAADTQYF
v_gene: TRBV6-6; abundance: -; CDR3aa: CASRPRGGGQPQHF
v_gene: TRBV5-6; abundance: few; CDR3aa: CASSLVTSNTGELFF
v_gene: TRBV4-2; abundance: -; CDR3aa: CASSVSGDSRYEQYF
v_gene: TRBV6-1; abundance: -; CDR3aa: CASSGIGGTTDTQYF
v_gene: TRBV2; abundance: -; CDR3aa: CASSGSGTVNSPLHF
v_gene: TRBV5-6; abundance: -; CDR3aa: CASSPQGPANYGYTF
v_gene: TRBV12-3/TRBV12-4; abundance: -; CDR3aa: CASSLGDSSYEQYF
v_gene: TRBV19; abundance: many; CDR3aa: CASSIGGTTYEQFF
v_gene: TRBV7-9; abundance: few; CDR3aa: CASSLKANSSYEQYF
v_gene: TRBV29-1; abundance: -; CDR3aa: CSVAGEGFTDTQYF
v_gene: TRBV20-1; abundance: many; CDR3aa: CSAPGAGVKYWTDTQYF
v_gene: TRBV18; abundance: many; CDR3aa: CASSPGLAGGYNEQFF
v_gene: TRBV2; abundance: few; CDR3aa: CASSAVRGKETQYF
v_gene: TRBV7-2; abundance: -; CDR3aa: CACSPVGTDYGYTF
v_gene: TRBV5-1; abundance: many; CDR3aa: CASSSLARKDNEQFF
v_gene: TRBV7-2; abundance: -; CDR3aa: CASSLGQGQGADTQYF
v_gene: TRBV3-1; abundance: once; CDR3aa: CASSQDVTGTYGYTF
v_gene: TRBV12-3/TRBV12-4; abundance: many; CDR3aa: CASSPDTTYNEQFF
v_gene: TRBV20-1; abundance: -; CDR3aa: CSAASQMGNNEQFF
v_gene: TRBV7-2; abundance: -; CDR3aa: CASSSQGNGRGDEQYF
v_gene: TRBV5-1; abundance: once; CDR3aa: CASSWTNGSTDTQYF